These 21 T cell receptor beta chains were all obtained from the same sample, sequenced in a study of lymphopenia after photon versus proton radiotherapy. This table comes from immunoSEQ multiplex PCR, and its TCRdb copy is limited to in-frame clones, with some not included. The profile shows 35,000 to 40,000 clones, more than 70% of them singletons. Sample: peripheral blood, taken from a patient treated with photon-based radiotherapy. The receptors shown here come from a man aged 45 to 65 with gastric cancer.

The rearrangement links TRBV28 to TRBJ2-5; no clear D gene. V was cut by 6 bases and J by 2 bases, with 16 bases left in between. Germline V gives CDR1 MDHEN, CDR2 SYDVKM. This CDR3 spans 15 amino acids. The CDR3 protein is CASRMPAETQETQYF. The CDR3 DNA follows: TGTGCCAGCAGGATGCCCGCAGAGACTCAAGAGACCCAGTACTTC.

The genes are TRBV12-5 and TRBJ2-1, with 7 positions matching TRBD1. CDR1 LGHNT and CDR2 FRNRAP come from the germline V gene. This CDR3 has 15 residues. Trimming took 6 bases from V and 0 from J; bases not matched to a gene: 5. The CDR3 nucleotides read TGTGCTAGTGGCCTCAGGGGGAGCTCCTACAATGAGCAGTTCTTC. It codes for CASGLRGSSYNEQFF.

In DNA, the CDR3 is TGTGCCAGCAGCTTCGGGACTAGTCTTAACAATGAGCAGTTCTTC. Translation: CASSFGTSLNNEQFF. The V call is TRBV7-3, the J call TRBJ2-1; TRBD2 aligns across 8 bases. In germline, CDR1 is SGHTA, CDR2 FQGTGA. After removal of 3 bases from V and 5 bases from J, the junction contained 6 bases not matched to a gene. CDR3 length: 15 amino acids.

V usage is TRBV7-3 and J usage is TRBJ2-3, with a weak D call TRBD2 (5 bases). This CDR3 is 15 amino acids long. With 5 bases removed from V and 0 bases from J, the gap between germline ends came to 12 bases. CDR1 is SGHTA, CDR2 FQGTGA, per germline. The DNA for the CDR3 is TGTGCCAGCAGCCCGAGCGGAACTAGCACAGATACGCAGTATTTT. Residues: CASSPSGTSTDTQYF. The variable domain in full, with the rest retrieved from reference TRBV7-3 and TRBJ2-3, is GAGVSQTPSNKVTEKGKYVELRCDPISGHTALYWYRQSLGQGPEFLIYFQGTGAADDSGLPNDRFFAVRPEGSVSTLKIQRTERGDSAVYLCASSPSGTSTDTQYFGPGTRLTVL.

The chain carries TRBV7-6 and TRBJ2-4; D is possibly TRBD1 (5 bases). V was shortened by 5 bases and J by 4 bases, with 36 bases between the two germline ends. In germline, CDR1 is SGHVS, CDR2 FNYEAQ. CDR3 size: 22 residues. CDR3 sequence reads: CASSPPTRRTHFTILLKNIQYF. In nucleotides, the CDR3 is TGTGCCAGCAGCCCCCCTACACGTAGGACACACTTTACCATCCTACTTAAAAACATTCAGTACTTC.

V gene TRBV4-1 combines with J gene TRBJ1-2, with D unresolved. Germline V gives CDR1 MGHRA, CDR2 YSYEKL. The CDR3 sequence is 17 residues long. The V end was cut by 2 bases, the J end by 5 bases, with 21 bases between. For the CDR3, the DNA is TGCGCCAGCAGCCAATCGCCCAGGCTCCCACACCTTTATGGCTACACCTTC. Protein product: CASSQSPRLPHLYGYTF.

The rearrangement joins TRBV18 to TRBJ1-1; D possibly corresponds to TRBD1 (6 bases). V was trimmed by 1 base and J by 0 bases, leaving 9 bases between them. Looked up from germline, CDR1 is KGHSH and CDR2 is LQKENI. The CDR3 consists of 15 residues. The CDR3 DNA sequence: TGTGCCAGCTCACCACGTCAGGGGATGAACACTGAAGCTTTCTTT. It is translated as CASSPRQGMNTEAFF. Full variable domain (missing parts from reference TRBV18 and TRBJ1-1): NAGVMQNPRHLVRRRGQEARLRCSPMKGHSHVYWYRQLPEEGLKFMVYLQKENIIDESGMPKERFSAEFPKEGPSILRIQQVVRGDSAAYFCASSPRQGMNTEAFFGQGTRLTVV.

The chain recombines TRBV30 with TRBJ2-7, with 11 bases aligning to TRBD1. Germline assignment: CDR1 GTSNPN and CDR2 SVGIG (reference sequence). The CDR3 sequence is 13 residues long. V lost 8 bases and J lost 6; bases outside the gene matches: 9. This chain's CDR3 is CAGRDRGWGEQYF. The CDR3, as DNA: TGTGCCGGCCGGGACAGGGGGTGGGGCGAGCAGTACTTC. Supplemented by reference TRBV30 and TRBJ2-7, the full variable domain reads SQTIHQWPATLVQPVGSPLSLECTVEGTSNPNLYWYRQAAGRGLQLLFYSVGIGQISSEVPQNLSASRPQDRQFILSSKKLLLSDSGFYLCAGRDRGWGEQYFGPGTRLTVT.

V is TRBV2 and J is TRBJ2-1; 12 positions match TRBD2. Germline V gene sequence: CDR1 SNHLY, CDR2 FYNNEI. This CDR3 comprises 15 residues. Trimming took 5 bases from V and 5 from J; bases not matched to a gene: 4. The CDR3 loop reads CASSPRTSGNNEQFF. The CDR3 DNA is TGTGCCAGCAGTCCCCGGACTAGCGGGAACAATGAGCAGTTCTTC. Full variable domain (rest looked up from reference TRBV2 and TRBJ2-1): EPEVTQTPSHQVTQMGQEVILRCVPISNHLYFYWYRQILGQKVEFLVSFYNNEISEKSEIFDDQFSVERPDGSNFTLKIRSTKLEDSAMYFCASSPRTSGNNEQFFGPGTRLTVL.

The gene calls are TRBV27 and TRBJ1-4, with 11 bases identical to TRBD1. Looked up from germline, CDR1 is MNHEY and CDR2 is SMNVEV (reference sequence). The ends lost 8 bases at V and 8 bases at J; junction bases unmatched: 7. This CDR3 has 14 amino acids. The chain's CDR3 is CASAQDRGREKLFF. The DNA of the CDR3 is TGTGCCAGCGCTCAGGACAGGGGGCGAGAAAAACTGTTTTTT.

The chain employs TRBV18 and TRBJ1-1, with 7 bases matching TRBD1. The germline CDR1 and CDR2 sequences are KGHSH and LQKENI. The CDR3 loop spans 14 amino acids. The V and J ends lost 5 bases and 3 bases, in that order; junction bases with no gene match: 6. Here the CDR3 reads CASSFRGIDTEAFF. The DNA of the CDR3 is TGTGCCAGCTCATTCAGGGGGATCGACACTGAAGCTTTCTTT.

The CDR3 DNA sequence: TGTGCCAGCTCACCATCGCACTCGGACTCCTACAATGAGCAGTTCTTC. As protein: CASSPSHSDSYNEQFF. The chain combines TRBV18 with TRBJ2-1; D remains unclear. Germline CDR1 is KGHSH and CDR2 is LQKENI. The CDR3 has 16 amino acids. Trimming removed 2 bases at V and 0 bases at J, with 11 bases between.

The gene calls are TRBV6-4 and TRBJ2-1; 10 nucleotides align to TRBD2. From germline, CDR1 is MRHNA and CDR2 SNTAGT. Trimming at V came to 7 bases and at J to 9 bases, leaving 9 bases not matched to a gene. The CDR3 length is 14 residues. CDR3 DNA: TGTGCCAGCATGGTGGCTAGCGGGAGTGTTGAGCAGTTCTTC. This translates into CASMVASGSVEQFF.

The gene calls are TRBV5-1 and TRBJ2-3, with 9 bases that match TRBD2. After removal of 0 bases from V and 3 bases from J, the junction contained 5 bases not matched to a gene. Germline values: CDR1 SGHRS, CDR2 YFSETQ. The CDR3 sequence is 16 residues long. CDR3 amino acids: CASSLDGGRGTDTQYF. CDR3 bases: TGCGCCAGCAGCTTGGATGGCGGGAGGGGGACAGATACGCAGTATTTT.

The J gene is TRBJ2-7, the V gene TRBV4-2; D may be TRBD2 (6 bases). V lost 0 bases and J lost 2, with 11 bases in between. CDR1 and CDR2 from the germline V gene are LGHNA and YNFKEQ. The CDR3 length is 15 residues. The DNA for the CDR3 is TGTGCCAGCAGCCAAGAAGCTAGCGAAACCTACGAGCAGTACTTC. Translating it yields CASSQEASETYEQYF.

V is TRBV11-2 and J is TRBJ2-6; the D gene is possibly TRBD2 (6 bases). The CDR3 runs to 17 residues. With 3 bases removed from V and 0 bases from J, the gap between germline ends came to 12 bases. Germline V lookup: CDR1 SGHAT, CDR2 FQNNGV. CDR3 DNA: TGTGCCAGCAGCTTTAGCGGTGGACACTCTGGGGCCAACGTCCTGACTTTC. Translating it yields CASSFSGGHSGANVLTF.

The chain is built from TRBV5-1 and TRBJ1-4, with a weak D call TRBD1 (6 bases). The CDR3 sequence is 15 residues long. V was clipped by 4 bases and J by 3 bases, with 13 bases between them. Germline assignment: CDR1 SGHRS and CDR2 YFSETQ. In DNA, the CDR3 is TGCGCCAGCAGCCCCCTAGGACAGCCTAATGAAAAACTGTTTTTT. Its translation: CASSPLGQPNEKLFF.

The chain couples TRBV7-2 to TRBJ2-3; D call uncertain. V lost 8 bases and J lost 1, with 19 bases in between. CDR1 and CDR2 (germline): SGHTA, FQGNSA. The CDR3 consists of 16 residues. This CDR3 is CASPPGRLVGTDTQYF. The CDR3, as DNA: TGTGCCAGCCCCCCTGGACGTTTGGTGGGCACAGATACGCAGTATTTT.

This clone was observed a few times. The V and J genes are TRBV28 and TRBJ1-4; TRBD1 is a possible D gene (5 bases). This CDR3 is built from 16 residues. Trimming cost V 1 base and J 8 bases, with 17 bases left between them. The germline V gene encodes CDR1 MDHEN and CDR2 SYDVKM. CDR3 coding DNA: TGTGCCAGCAGTTTATTATCTTCCGCGACAGACGAAAAACTGTTTTTT. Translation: CASSLLSSATDEKLFF.

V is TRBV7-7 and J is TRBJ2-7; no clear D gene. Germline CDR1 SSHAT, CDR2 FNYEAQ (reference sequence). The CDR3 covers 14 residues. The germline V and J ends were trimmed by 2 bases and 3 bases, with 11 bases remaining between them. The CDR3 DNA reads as TGTGCCAGCAGCTTAACGGTAGAAAGCTACGAGCAGTACTTC. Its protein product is CASSLTVESYEQYF.

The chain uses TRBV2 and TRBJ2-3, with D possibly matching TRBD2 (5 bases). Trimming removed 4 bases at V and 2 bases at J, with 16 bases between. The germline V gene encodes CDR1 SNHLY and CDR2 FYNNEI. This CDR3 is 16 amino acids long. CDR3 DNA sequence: TGTGCCAGCAGTGGTTCTTGGAGGCTCACCACAGATACGCAGTATTTT. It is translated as CASSGSWRLTTDTQYF. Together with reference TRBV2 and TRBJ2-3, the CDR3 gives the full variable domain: EPEVTQTPSHQVTQMGQEVILRCVPISNHLYFYWYRQILGQKVEFLVSFYNNEISEKSEIFDDQFSVERPDGSNFTLKIRSTKLEDSAMYFCASSGSWRLTTDTQYFGPGTRLTVL.